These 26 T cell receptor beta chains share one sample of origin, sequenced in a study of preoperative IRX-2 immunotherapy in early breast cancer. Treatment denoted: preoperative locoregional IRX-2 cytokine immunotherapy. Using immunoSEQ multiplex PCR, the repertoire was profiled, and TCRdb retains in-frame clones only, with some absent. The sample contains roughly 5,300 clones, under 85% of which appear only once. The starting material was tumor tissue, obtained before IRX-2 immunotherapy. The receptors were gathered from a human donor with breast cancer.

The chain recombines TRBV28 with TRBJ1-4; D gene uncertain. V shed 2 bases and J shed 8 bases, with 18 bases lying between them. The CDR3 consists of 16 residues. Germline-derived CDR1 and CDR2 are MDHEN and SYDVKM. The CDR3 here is CASSLAGSSVQEKLFF. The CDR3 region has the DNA TGTGCCAGCAGTTTAGCGGGGTCAAGTGTGCAGGAAAAACTGTTTTTT.

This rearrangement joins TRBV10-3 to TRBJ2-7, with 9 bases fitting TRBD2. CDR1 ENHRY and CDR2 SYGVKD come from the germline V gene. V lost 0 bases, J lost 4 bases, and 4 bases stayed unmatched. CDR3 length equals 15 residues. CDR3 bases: TGTGCCATCAGTGAGTCTTCCCTAGCGGGGTACGAGCAGTACTTC. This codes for CAISESSLAGYEQYF.

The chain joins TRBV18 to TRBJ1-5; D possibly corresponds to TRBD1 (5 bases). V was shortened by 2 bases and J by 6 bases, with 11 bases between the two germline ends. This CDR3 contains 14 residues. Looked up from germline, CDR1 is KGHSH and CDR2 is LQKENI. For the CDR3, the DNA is TGTGCCAGCTCACCATCGGGGGGAGGTCAGCCCCAGCATTTT. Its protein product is CASSPSGGGQPQHF.

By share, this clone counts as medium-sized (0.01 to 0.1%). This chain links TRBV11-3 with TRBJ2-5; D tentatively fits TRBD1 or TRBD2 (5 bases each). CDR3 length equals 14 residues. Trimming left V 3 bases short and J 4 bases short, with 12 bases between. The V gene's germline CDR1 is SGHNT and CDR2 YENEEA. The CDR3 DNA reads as TGTGCCAGCAGCTTGGGACGTAGGGGAGAGACCCAGTACTTC. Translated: CASSLGRRGETQYF.

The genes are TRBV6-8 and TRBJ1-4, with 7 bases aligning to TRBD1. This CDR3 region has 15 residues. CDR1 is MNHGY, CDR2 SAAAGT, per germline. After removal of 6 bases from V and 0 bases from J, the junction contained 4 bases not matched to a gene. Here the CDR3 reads CASSQDRATNEKLFF. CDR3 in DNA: TGTGCCAGCAGCCAAGACAGGGCAACTAATGAAAAACTGTTTTTT.

This CDR3 reads CASSIAYEGGQTQYF. The DNA of the CDR3 is TGTGCCAGTAGTATAGCTTACGAAGGGGGACAGACCCAGTACTTC. The chain carries TRBV19 and TRBJ2-5; tentative D call: TRBD1 (6 bases). This CDR3 is 15 amino acids long. Per germline, CDR1 LNHDA and CDR2 SQIVND (reference sequence). The V and J ends lost 1 base and 6 bases respectively, with 15 bases between them.

The CDR3 DNA sequence: TGCGCCAGCAGCCATCCTGGACAGGGTTGGGAGACCCAGTACTTC. This encodes CASSHPGQGWETQYF. The chain employs TRBV1 and TRBJ2-5; the D call TRBD1 from the table was never checked on the DNA. TRBV1 is a known pseudogene. The CDR3 has 15 residues.

In DNA form, the CDR3 reads TGCGCCAGCAGCCAAGCTGAAAAGACCGGGGAGCTGTTTTTT. Amino acid sequence: CASSQAEKTGELFF. The chain employs TRBV1 and TRBJ2-2. TRBV1 is described as a pseudogene. The CDR3 contains 14 residues.

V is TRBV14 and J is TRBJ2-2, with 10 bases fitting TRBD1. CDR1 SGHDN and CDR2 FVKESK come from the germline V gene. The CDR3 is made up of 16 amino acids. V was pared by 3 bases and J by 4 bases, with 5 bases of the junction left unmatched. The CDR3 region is CASSQAGTGATGELFF. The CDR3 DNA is TGTGCCAGCAGCCAGGCCGGGACAGGGGCCACCGGGGAGCTGTTTTTT.

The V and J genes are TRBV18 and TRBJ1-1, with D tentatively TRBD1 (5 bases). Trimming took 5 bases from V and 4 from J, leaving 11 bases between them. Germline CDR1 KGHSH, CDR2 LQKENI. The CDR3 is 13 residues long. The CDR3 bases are TGTGCCAGCTCAGCAGGGTCTGGCACTGAAGCTTTCTTT. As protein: CASSAGSGTEAFF.

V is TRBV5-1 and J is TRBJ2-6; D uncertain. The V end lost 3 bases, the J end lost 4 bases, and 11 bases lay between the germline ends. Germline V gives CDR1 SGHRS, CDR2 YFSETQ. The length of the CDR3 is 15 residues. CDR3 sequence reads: CASSWEGPGANVLTF. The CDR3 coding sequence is TGCGCCAGCAGCTGGGAAGGGCCCGGGGCCAACGTCCTGACTTTC.

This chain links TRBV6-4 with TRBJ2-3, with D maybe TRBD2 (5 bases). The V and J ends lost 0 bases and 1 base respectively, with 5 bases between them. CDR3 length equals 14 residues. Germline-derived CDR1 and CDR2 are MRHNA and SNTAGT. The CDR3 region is CASSDSGGTDTQYF. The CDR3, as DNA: TGTGCCAGCAGTGACTCGGGAGGCACAGATACGCAGTATTTT.

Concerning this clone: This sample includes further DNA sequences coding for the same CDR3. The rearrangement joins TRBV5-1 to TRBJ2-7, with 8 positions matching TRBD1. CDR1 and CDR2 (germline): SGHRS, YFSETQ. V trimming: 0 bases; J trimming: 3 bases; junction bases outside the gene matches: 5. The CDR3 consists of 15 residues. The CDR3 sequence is CASSLGGTGDYEQYF. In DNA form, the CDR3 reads TGCGCCAGCAGCTTGGGAGGGACAGGAGACTACGAGCAGTACTTC.

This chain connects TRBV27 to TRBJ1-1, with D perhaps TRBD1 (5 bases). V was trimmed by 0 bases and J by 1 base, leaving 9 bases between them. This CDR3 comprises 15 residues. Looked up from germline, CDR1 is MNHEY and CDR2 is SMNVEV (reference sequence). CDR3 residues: CASSLSGPGNTEAFF. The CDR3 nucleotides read TGTGCCAGCAGTTTATCGGGGCCAGGGAACACTGAAGCTTTCTTT.

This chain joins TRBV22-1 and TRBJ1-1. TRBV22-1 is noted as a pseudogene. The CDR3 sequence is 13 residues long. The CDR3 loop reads CASSFRQNTEAFF. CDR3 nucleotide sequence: TGTGCCAGCAGCTTTAGGCAGAACACTGAAGCTTTCTTT.

This CDR3 reads CASSLPPTNEKLFF. CDR3 nucleotides: TGTGCCAGCAGCTTACCCCCAACTAATGAAAAACTGTTTTTT. V and J are TRBV11-3 and TRBJ1-4; D gene unclear. Germline-derived CDR1 and CDR2 are SGHNT and YENEEA. The CDR3 is made up of 14 amino acids. The germline V and J ends were trimmed by 2 bases and 0 bases, with 4 bases remaining between them.

CDR3 in DNA: TGTGCCAGTAGTATTACAACTGGAAACACCATATATTTT. It is translated as CASSITTGNTIYF. V is TRBV19 and J is TRBJ1-3; D gene ambiguous. The CDR3 loop spans 13 amino acids. V lost 3 bases and J lost 2, with 5 bases in between. Germline-derived CDR1 and CDR2 are LNHDA and SQIVND (reference sequence).

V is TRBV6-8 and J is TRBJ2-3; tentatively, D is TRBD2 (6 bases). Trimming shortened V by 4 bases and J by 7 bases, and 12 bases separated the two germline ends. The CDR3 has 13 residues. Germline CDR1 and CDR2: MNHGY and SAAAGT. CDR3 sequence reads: CASSFSSAYTQYF. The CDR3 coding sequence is TGTGCCAGCAGTTTCTCTAGCGCCTATACGCAGTATTTT.

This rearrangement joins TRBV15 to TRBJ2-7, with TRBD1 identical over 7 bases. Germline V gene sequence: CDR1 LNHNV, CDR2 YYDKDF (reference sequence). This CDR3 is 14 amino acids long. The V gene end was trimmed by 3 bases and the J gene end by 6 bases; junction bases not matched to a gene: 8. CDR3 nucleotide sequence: TGTGCCACCAGCAGCCCAGGGACAGTTGGCGAGCAGTACTTC. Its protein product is CATSSPGTVGEQYF.

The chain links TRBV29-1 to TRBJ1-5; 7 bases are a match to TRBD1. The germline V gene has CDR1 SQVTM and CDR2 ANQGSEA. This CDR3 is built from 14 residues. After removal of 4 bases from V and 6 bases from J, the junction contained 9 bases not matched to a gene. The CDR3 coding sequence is TGCAGCGTTGGGGACAGAGGGCTGGGTCAGCCCCAGCATTTT. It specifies CSVGDRGLGQPQHF.

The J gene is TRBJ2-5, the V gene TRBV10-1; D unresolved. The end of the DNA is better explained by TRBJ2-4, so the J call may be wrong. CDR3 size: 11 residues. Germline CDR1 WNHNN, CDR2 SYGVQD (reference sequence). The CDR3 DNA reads TGCGCCAGCAGCTCCCGGGACATTCAGTACTTC. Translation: CASSSRDIQYF.

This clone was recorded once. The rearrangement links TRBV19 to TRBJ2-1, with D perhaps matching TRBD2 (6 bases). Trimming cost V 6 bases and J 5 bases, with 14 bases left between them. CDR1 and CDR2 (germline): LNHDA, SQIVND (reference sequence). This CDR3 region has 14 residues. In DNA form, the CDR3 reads TGTGCCAGTAGGGGAGGACCCCTAAACAATGAGCAGTTCTTC. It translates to CASRGGPLNNEQFF.

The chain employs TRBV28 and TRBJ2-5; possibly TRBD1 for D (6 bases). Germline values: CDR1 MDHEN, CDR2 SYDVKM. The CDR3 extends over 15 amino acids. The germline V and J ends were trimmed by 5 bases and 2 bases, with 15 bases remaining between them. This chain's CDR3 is CASSPPRDMQETQYF. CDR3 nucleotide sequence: TGTGCCAGCAGTCCCCCCCGGGACATGCAAGAGACCCAGTACTTC.

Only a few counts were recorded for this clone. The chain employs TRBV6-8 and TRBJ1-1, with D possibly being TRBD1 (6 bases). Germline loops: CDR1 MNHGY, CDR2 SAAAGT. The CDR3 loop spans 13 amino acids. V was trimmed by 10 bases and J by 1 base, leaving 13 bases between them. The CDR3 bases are TGTGCCATCAGCCGGACAGAGAACACTGAAGCTTTCTTT. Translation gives CAISRTENTEAFF.

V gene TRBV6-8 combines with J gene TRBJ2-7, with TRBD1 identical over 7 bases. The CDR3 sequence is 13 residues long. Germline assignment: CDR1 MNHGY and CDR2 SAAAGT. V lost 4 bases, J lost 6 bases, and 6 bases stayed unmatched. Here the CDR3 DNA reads TGTGCCAGCAGTTTTGAACAGGGGCGCGAGCAGTACTTC. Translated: CASSFEQGREQYF.

The CDR3 region is CASTPDRGRNTEAFF. For the CDR3, the DNA is TGCGCCAGCACCCCGGACAGGGGGCGGAACACTGAAGCTTTCTTT. The chain carries TRBV5-1 and TRBJ1-1, with 11 bases that match TRBD1. CDR1 is SGHRS and CDR2 is YFSETQ in the germline V gene. CDR3 length equals 15 residues. J lost 1 base, V lost 6 bases, and 5 bases had no gene match.